The 10 T cell receptor beta chains presented below share a single source sample, sequenced in a study of blood T cells in healthy people across ages (dated by TCRdb to about 2015). Library prep was done by 5' RACE. Sequenced on an Illumina HiSeq 2500. The second PCR ran for about 7 to 11 cycles and used a J-beta primer mix along with a sample-barcoded 5' primer. The public reads were run again by TCRdb, first through fastp at Q25 and then through MiXCR, and only productive beta chains were kept. One record per CDR3 amino acid sequence lists the most common genes and DNA. The sample records 900,000 to 950,000 distinct CDR3 sequences, about 29% of which are singletons. The top ten clonotypes cover 9.5% to 13% of the sample. Another study also made use of these data, one on T cells of mothers and their children.

What was sequenced was blood. Receptor source: a woman in her 40s in good health.

There are many counts of this clonotype. V gene TRBV7-6 combines with J gene TRBJ2-7; maybe TRBD1 (6 bases). The ends were cut back, 2 bases at V and 2 bases at J, with 13 bases in the middle. The CDR3 is 15 residues long. The germline gives CDR1 SGHVS, CDR2 FNYEAQ. This CDR3 is CASSLNGTPTYEQYF. The CDR3 DNA reads TGTGCCAGCAGCTTAAACGGGACACCGACCTACGAGCAGTACTTC.

The genes are TRBV28 and TRBJ1-1; the D is unclear. Germline V gives CDR1 MDHEN, CDR2 SYDVKM. The CDR3 has 13 amino acids. The V end was cut by 3 bases, the J end by 5 bases, with 10 bases between. The CDR3 spells CASSLVRRTEAFF. CDR3 sequence (DNA): TGTGCCAGCAGTTTGGTCAGGCGGACTGAAGCTTTCTTT.

In its sample, this clonotype was seen many times. This may stem from a read error, because a much larger clone lies one nucleotide away. The V call is TRBV6-4, the J call TRBJ2-3, with 11 positions matching TRBD1. This CDR3 comprises 14 residues. Germline CDR1 MRHNA, CDR2 SNTAGT. The ends lost 4 bases at V and 4 bases at J; junction bases unmatched: 1. Written as DNA, the CDR3 is TGTGCCAGCAGTGGGGGACAGGGGGCAGATACGCAGTATTTT. It translates to CASSGGQGADTQYF.

In the case of this clonotype: This sequence may be a read error, since a much larger clone differs from it by one base. The genes are TRBV24-1 and TRBJ2-1; 8 bases are shared with TRBD2. CDR3 size: 17 residues. Germline loops: CDR1 KGHDR, CDR2 SFDVKD. Trimming took 2 bases from V and 7 from J; bases not matched to a gene: 12. CDR3: CATSDWGRAGAGNEQFF. For the CDR3, the DNA is TGTGCCACCAGTGATTGGGGACGAGCGGGGGCGGGAAATGAGCAGTTCTTC.

This clonotype appeared many times. The V call is TRBV6-2 or TRBV6-3, the J call TRBJ2-7; perhaps D is TRBD1 or TRBD2 (5 bases each). In germline, CDR1 is MNHEY, CDR2 SVGEGT. Trimming cost V 2 bases and J 3 bases, with 14 bases left between them. The length of the CDR3 is 15 residues. The CDR3 sequence: CASSYRGGLHYEQYF. For the CDR3, the DNA is TGTGCCAGCAGTTACAGGGGTGGACTTCACTACGAGCAGTACTTC.

The sample holds one count of this clonotype. This may be a read error, as it is one base from a much larger clone. The rearrangement uses TRBV7-2 and TRBJ2-3; 9 positions agree with TRBD2. CDR3 length equals 13 residues. Looked up from germline, CDR1 is SGHTA and CDR2 is FQGNSA. The CDR3 bases are TGTGCCAGCAGCCCACAGCGGGGGGATACGCTGTATTTT. It encodes CASSPQRGDTLYF.

The gene calls are TRBV3-1 and TRBJ2-7; D is undetermined. Trimming took off 1 base at V and 0 bases at J, with 13 bases between the two ends. The CDR3 sequence is 16 residues long. The germline gives CDR1 LGHDT, CDR2 YNNKEL (reference sequence). CDR3 coding DNA: TGTGCCAGCAGCCAAGGTATCTATCTATACTCCTACGAGCAGTACTTC. This encodes CASSQGIYLYSYEQYF.

This clonotype has a handful of counts. This chain connects TRBV7-3 to TRBJ2-3, with D possibly TRBD1 on 5 matching bases. CDR1 SGHTA and CDR2 FQGTGA come from the germline V gene. Trimming shortened V by 2 bases and J by 2 bases, and 14 bases separated the two germline ends. CDR3 length equals 16 residues. CDR3 sequence: CASSLGASLATDTQYF. The CDR3 bases are TGTGCCAGCAGCTTAGGGGCTTCGCTTGCCACAGATACGCAGTATTTT.

V gene TRBV14 combines with J gene TRBJ2-1; 7 nucleotides agree with TRBD2. The CDR3 is 15 residues long. Germline assignment: CDR1 SGHDN and CDR2 FVKESK. The V segment lost 1 base and the J segment 2 bases; nucleotides outside the gene matches: 2. The CDR3 bases are TGTGCCAGCAGCCAAGGCGGGGGAACCTACAATGAGCAGTTCTTC. Translating gives CASSQGGGTYNEQFF.

This clonotype was observed a single time. The chain carries TRBV7-2 and TRBJ1-4; D remains ambiguous. The length of the CDR3 is 14 residues. Germline values: CDR1 SGHTA, CDR2 FQGNSA. V gave up 5 bases and J gave up 7 bases, with 14 bases separating them. CDR3 nucleotide sequence: TGTGCCAGCAGCCCCCACTCCCTCGGTGAAAAACTGTTTTTT. Its translation: CASSPHSLGEKLFF.